The text below deals with one T cell receptor beta chain. This likely reflects a read error, since a far larger clone is one base away. The data were taken from a study of shared clonotypes between healthy human individuals. TCRdb's table, derived via immunoSEQ multiplex PCR, lists solely in-frame clones and lacks some. The sample has over a million clones; about 75% are singletons. CDR3 length: 13 residues. Trimming shortened V by 3 bases and J by 4 bases, and 8 bases separated the two germline ends. CDR1 SGHNT and CDR2 YYREEE come from the germline V gene (reference sequence). This TCR came from a man aged 18-30 years in good health. The chain uses TRBV5-4 and TRBJ1-3, with a weak D call TRBD1 (6 bases). Sequenced input: memory CD4+ T cells sorted from blood. As to subset: CD45RA-negative fraction. The CDR3 bases are TGTGCCAGCAGCTCGACAGGCGGAAACACCATATATTTT. It yields the protein CASSSTGGNTIYF. Complete variable domain (other parts from reference TRBV5-4 and TRBJ1-3): ETGVTQSPTHLIKTRGQQVTLRCSSQSGHNTVSWYQQALGQGPQFIFQYYREEENGRGNFPPRFSGLQFPNYSSELNVNALELDDSALYLCASSSTGGNTIYFGEGSWLTVV.